These T cell receptor beta chains were read from a single sample in a study of vaccination effects on CD4 cells after COVID-19. No antigens are known for them. Using immunoSEQ multiplex PCR, the repertoire was profiled, and TCRdb retains in-frame clones only, with some absent. The sample holds approximately 23,000 clones, 70% to 75% seen once. The sequenced sample was CD4+ T cells from PBMCs cultured with SARS-CoV-2 spike peptides, obtained after COVID-19 vaccination. Receptor source: a human donor who received a COVID-19 vaccine. CDR3s include the opening cysteine and the closing phenylalanine or tryptophan. Not all rows give a size; the values are once, few, many and, for expanded clones, a class.

NA	TRBV12-3/TRBV12-4	TRBJ1-1	CASSSRRGEAFF
NA	TRBV12-3/TRBV12-4	TRBJ1-2	CASSGNSRGYTF
few	TRBV5-1	TRBJ2-2	CASSFIAGGTGELFF
NA	TRBV27	TRBJ1-2	CASSFSYWGVSDGYTF
NA	TRBV5-1	TRBJ1-3	CASSLDGWSLENTIYF
NA	TRBV5-1	TRBJ2-5	CASSLGQGQTQYF
NA	TRBV2	TRBJ1-5	CASSVGEDQPQHF
NA	TRBV18	TRBJ2-7	CASSPQPGETYEQYF
NA	TRBV6-5	TRBJ2-7	CASSTRDSSYEQYF
NA	TRBV5-1	TRBJ1-2	CASLEGNGYGYTF
NA	TRBV2	TRBJ1-2	CASIRTENYGYTF
NA	TRBV6-5	TRBJ1-1	CASRLQGLWTEAFF
NA	TRBV14	TRBJ2-7	CASSQLWGPYEQYF
NA	TRBV3-1/TRBV3-2	TRBJ2-1	CASSPWTSVSYNEQFF
once	TRBV11-2	TRBJ2-1	CASSWLSGRYNEQFF
few	TRBV15	TRBJ2-6	CATSRDTDSGANVLTF
NA	TRBV5-1	TRBJ2-2	CASSPRTGNTGELFF
NA	TRBV25-1	TRBJ1-2	CASSLPQGLGGYTF
NA	TRBV18	TRBJ2-3	CASSSGGAPYF
NA	TRBV5-5	TRBJ2-1	CASSSAGTRLNEQFF
once	TRBV5-1	TRBJ2-3	CASGQGVRTDTQYF
once	TRBV27	TRBJ2-7	CASSLGLGQGILPYF
few	TRBV6-5	TRBJ2-1	CASSYPREGRDEQFF
NA	TRBV5-1	TRBJ1-2	CASSPSGGNYGYTF
NA	TRBV14	TRBJ1-2	CASRPTSTGAYGYTF
NA	TRBV15	TRBJ2-5	CACRGDQETQYF
once	TRBV7-9	TRBJ2-7	CASSLHTIYEQYF
NA	TRBV10-3	TRBJ2-1	CAISEVSGNYNEQFF
NA	TRBV20-1	TRBJ1-2	CSATDYGYTF
NA	TRBV5-1	TRBJ1-1	CASSLAGGGTEAFF
NA	TRBV6-5	TRBJ1-1	CASSRSGGETEAFF
once	TRBV10-2	TRBJ1-1	CASSGQGTNTEAFF
few	TRBV10-1	TRBJ2-1	CASNPYRGDGYNEQFF
NA	TRBV3-1/TRBV3-2	TRBJ2-7	CASSHPGGTGPDEQYF
NA	TRBV5-6	TRBJ2-7	CASSQRWDEQYF
NA	TRBV3-1/TRBV3-2	TRBJ2-7	CASSQSGLHTNYEQYF
NA	TRBV2	TRBJ1-1	CASTEREPYTAAFF
NA	TRBV2	TRBJ1-4	CASSESPSDRGPPIATNEKLFF
NA	TRBV11-2	TRBJ2-7	CASSLIGASFHEQYF
few	TRBV7-9	TRBJ1-2	CASSLSGVNYGYTF
NA	TRBV3-1/TRBV3-2	TRBJ1-6	CASSQDGEGRSPLHF
NA	TRBV4-1	TRBJ1-2	CASSQLDKNLYGYTF
few	TRBV6-5	TRBJ1-2	CASRETAHYGYTF
NA	TRBV10-3	TRBJ2-1	CAISETGLNEQFF
few	TRBV6-5	TRBJ1-4	CASSYSDMGEKLFF
NA	TRBV6-5	TRBJ1-2	CASSYSGTGGYYGYTF
NA	TRBV5-1	TRBJ2-3	CASSQGAGAYSTDTQYF
NA	TRBV11-2	TRBJ1-3	CASSLGRWDTSGNTIYF
few	TRBV9	TRBJ2-1	CASSGSGGALNEQFF
NA	TRBV2	TRBJ2-1	CASSEALVGRGSYNEQFF
NA	TRBV10-1	TRBJ2-1	CASKGGGNEQFF
NA	TRBV6-5	TRBJ1-1	CASALGGPTEAFF
NA	TRBV4-2	TRBJ2-2	CASSQDPRSNTGELFF
NA	TRBV7-9	TRBJ1-2	CASSLNGYYGYTF
NA	TRBV9	TRBJ2-6	CASSVVASGTSGANVLTF
NA	TRBV24-1	TRBJ2-3	CATSGTGGGTDTQYF
NA	TRBV4-1	TRBJ1-2	CASSQDGQGSYGYTF
NA	TRBV30	TRBJ2-5	CAWSDSTESETQYF
NA	TRBV19	TRBJ1-1	CASSLGTGGPEAFF
NA	TRBV30	TRBJ1-1	CAWARGGDTEAFF